This T cell receptor (beta chain) was obtained from a study of cytomegalovirus exposure and HLA in healthy donors. As regards this clone: Its antigen is undetermined.

Study conclusions and caveats: For cytomegalovirus status, the classifier reportedly gave diagnoses with high specificity and sensitivity. According to an earlier analysis, most TCR beta V segments yielded productive rearrangements about 90% or about 30% of the time. A later analysis linked a missense variant in DCLRE1C to the trimming of TCR beta V and J genes. Among TCR sequences, most were rare, though some public TCRs appeared in many donors.

The CDR3 has 15 residues. V was clipped by 1 base and J by 3 bases, with 12 bases between them. The germline CDR1 and CDR2 sequences are SGHDN and FVKESK. The PCR ran on 60 Vbeta and 13 Jbeta primers. This table comes from immunoSEQ multiplex PCR, and its TCRdb copy is limited to in-frame clones, with some not included. Seen here are about 91,000 clones, approximately 78% observed once, and the top ten hold around 4%. Sequencing input: PBMCs. The source of this sequence is a male donor in good health and CMV-seropositive. This rearrangement joins TRBV14 to TRBJ1-1, with D tentatively TRBD1 (5 bases). The CDR3 spells CASSQVGGGDTEAFF. CDR3 coding DNA: TGTGCCAGCAGCCAAGTCGGGGGGGGAGACACTGAAGCTTTCTTT. Full variable domain (missing parts from reference TRBV14 and TRBJ1-1): EAGVTQFPSHSVIEKGQTVTLRCDPISGHDNLYWYRRVMGKEIKFLLHFVKESKQDESGMPNNRFLAERTGGTYSTLKVQPAELEDSGVYFCASSQVGGGDTEAFFGQGTRLTVV.